Detailed here is one T cell receptor beta chain. It has no known antigen specificity. No base quality information exists; no much larger clone differs at one position. TCR beta rearrangements were amplified from genomic DNA isolated from peripheral blood, not from sorted cells or RNA. This sample is part of a study of T cell repertoires in aging, cancer and after chemotherapy (dated by TCRdb to the late 2010s). With regard to the full study: Donors spanned six age groups from 30 or younger to 70 or older, with at least three individuals per group. The full dataset contained about 10 million TCR reads. A cohort of more than 200 cancer patients (94 with hematological and around 120 with solid cancers) was assembled, and about 100 healthy donors were included as a reference group. The study profiled peripheral blood TCR beta repertoires from healthy donors and cancer patients to examine immunoaging and T cell reconstitution after chemotherapy. Healthy donor control TCR repertoires were recorded over several months to years and showed clear clonal overlap across re-sampling. The paper as a whole reports these results and caveats: An increase in median generation probability over the chemotherapy interval was observed in both cancer cohorts, suggesting that the repertoire was reconstituted through rebound thymic output. Declining TCR diversity with age in healthy donors was mainly explained by loss of richness; in cancer patients, loss of evenness also contributed. Untreated patients with hematological or solid cancers showed significantly lower blood TCR diversity and higher clonality than age-matched healthy donors. According to the authors, the repertoire data do not permit conclusions about immunological memory after chemotherapy.

Rearranged TRB sequences spanning V, D and J segments were amplified by multiplex touch-down PCR using a mixed TRB-A/B primer pool. Illumina adapters and sample indices were attached to the amplicons in two consecutive PCR reactions using Phusion HS II polymerase. The amplicons were purified from gel with the NucleoSpin Gel and PCR Clean-up kit and then assessed with Qubit and an Agilent 2100 Bioanalyzer. Sequencing of libraries was carried out on an Illumina MiSeq in 600-cycle, single-indexed, paired-end runs. In the source study's methods: TRB sequences were processed with MiXCR versions 2.12 and 3.0.5. Each unique CDR3 nucleotide sequence counted as one clone, and only productive sequences with at least two reads were retained. Shannon diversity, evenness, clonality (one minus evenness), and alpha-parameterized diversity profiles from alpha 0 to 5 were included as repertoire metrics. Generation probabilities of clones in paired pre- and post-chemotherapy samples were computed with the IGoR algorithm. TCRdb reanalyzed the raw reads on its own, using fastp at Q25 for trimming and MiXCR for clone calling, and kept in-frame beta chains. Each CDR3 protein appears once, grouped with its most common genes and DNA. None of the V and J calls come from the authors' own analysis; TCRdb made them. This sample holds approximately 10,000 distinct CDR3 sequences; 35% to 50% were observed only once. Clones ranked in the top ten supply less than 8.5% of the sample.

Reading the germline V gene gives CDR1 SGHDT and CDR2 YYEEEE. V drops 1 base and J drops 2 bases, leaving 16 bases in between. The cysteine opens and the phenylalanine closes a CDR3 of 16 amino acids. The DNA shown is the 48-base CDR3, in frame from base 1. The sample comprised blood. The rearrangement combines TRBV5-6 with TRBJ2-7, with TRBD1 tentatively as D gene (5 bases match). The sequence came from a human donor in good health. The CDR3 amino acid sequence is: CASSLMGLGRAYEQYF. At the DNA level, the sequence is TGTGCCAGCAGCTTGATGGGTTTGGGCAGGGCCTACGAGCAGTACTTC.